The rows below give T cell receptor beta chains drawn from one sample of a study of blood T cells in healthy people across ages. A single record per CDR3 protein comes from TCRdb applying MiXCR to the 5' RACE reads. The sample lists about 670,000 distinct CDR3 sequences; over 40% were seen once. The sample was blood. The receptor source for this set is a woman at least 80 years old in good health. Both conserved end residues are part of each CDR3. The order of the fields is D gene, V gene, J gene, clone size, CDR3 DNA, CDR3 protein. D genes are given only for firm matches. Part of the rows lack a size; the others show once, few, many or a class for expanded clones.

>TRBD2|TRBV4-2|TRBJ2-3|few
TGTGCCAGCAGCCACGGACTAGCGGGCGTAGGTGATACGCAGTATTTT
CASSHGLAGVGDTQYF
>NA|TRBV5-1|TRBJ2-3|once
TGCGCCAGCAGCGCGCGACTAGGGCGCACAGCTACGCAGTATTTT
CASSARLGRTATQYF
>TRBD2|TRBV20-1|TRBJ2-7|NA
TGCAGTGCTAGAGATCCCGGTAGCGGGAGGACTTACGAGCAGTACTTC
CSARDPGSGRTYEQYF
>TRBD2|TRBV3-1|TRBJ2-1|NA
TGTGCCAGCAGCCGGCTGGGGGGGGTGGGACTCCAAGAGACCCAGTTCTTC
CASSRLGGVGLQETQFF
>NA|TRBV20-1|TRBJ2-1|many
TGCAGTGCTAGAGATCTTCAGGGTAGGAATGAGCAGTTCTTC
CSARDLQGRNEQFF
>NA|TRBV5-1|TRBJ2-3|few
TGCGCCAGCAGCTCTCAGGGGCCCACAGATACGCAGTATTTT
CASSSQGPTDTQYF
>NA|TRBV4-1|TRBJ2-1|NA
TGCGCCAGCAGCCGATTAGCGAACAATGAGCAGTTCTTC
CASSRLANNEQFF
>NA|TRBV5-1|TRBJ2-7|once
TGCGCCAGCAGCTTCCTAGGGCGTGAGAGCTCCTACGAGCAGTACTTC
CASSFLGRESSYEQYF
>NA|TRBV20-1|TRBJ1-4|NA
TGCAGTGCTAGAGGGGGAGGGGAAACTAATGAAAAACTGTTTTTT
CSARGGGETNEKLFF
>NA|TRBV5-1|TRBJ1-5|many
TGCGCCAGCAGCTTGGGGGACTACAATCAGCCCCAGCATTTT
CASSLGDYNQPQHF
>TRBD1|TRBV7-9|TRBJ1-2|many
TGTGCCAGCTCCCTTTCGGGACAGGGAGCTAACTATGGCTACACCTTC
CASSLSGQGANYGYTF
>NA|TRBV7-2|TRBJ1-2|NA
TGTGCCAGCAGCTTAAAATCCAACTATGGCCACACCTTC
CASSLKSNYGHTF
>NA|TRBV30|TRBJ2-6|NA
TGTGCCTGGAGTGATCAGGGGATACAGACTTTC
CAWSDQGIQTF
>TRBD1|TRBV7-3|TRBJ2-1|NA
TGTGCCAGCAGCCCCCGACAGGGGATCTCCTACAATGAGCAGTTCTTC
CASSPRQGISYNEQFF
>NA|TRBV7-9|TRBJ1-1|NA
TGTGCCAGCAGCCCGGACATTCTACTGAACACTGAAGCTTTCTTT
CASSPDILLNTEAFF
>NA|TRBV20-1|TRBJ1-6|many
TGCAGTGCTGATGGACAGAGACCTTATAATTCACCCCTCCACTTT
CSADGQRPYNSPLHF
>NA|TRBV7-2|TRBJ2-1|NA
TGTGCCAGCAGTCGTAACCGGGACGGCCAAGAGACCCAGTTCTTC
CASSRNRDGQETQFF
>NA|TRBV10-3|TRBJ2-2|NA
TGTGCAATAGGGAACGGCGGTACGAACACCGGGGAGCTGTTTTTT
CAIGNGGTNTGELFF
>NA|TRBV7-2|TRBJ1-5|few
TGTGCCAGCAGTCCGGGGGTACAGCCCCAGCATTTT
CASSPGVQPQHF
>NA|TRBV27|TRBJ1-5|NA
TGTGCCAGCAGTTCCCGGGCGGGGCCCCAGCATTTT
CASSSRAGPQHF
>NA|TRBV2|TRBJ2-3|NA
TGTGCCAGCAGTGAGAACAGGGACACAGATACGCAGTATTTT
CASSENRDTDTQYF
>NA|TRBV6-5|TRBJ1-1|few
TGTGCCAGCAGCCAGAGTGGCGAAGCTTTCTTT
CASSQSGEAFF
>NA|TRBV7-2|TRBJ2-3|few
TGTGCCAGCAGCGTCGCAGCAGAGGATACGCAGTATTTT
CASSVAAEDTQYF
>NA|TRBV2|TRBJ1-2|many
TGTGCCAGCAACATAATACAGGGACAAGGCTACACCTTC
CASNIIQGQGYTF
>NA|TRBV4-1|TRBJ2-3|NA
TGCGCCAGCAGCCAAGACGGGGTCGCAGCCGGCACAGATACGCAGTATTTT
CASSQDGVAAGTDTQYF
>NA|TRBV2|TRBJ2-7|NA
TGTGCCAGCGGGGCCGGGGCCGGCTACGAGCAGTACTTC
CASGAGAGYEQYF
>TRBD2|TRBV19|TRBJ2-5|NA
TGTGCCAGTAGTCCACTAGCGGGGTCCCAAGAGACCCAGTACTTC
CASSPLAGSQETQYF
>TRBD1|TRBV28|TRBJ2-6|NA
TGTGCCAGCAGATCGGGACAGGCTGGGGCCAACGTCCTGACTTTC
CASRSGQAGANVLTF
>NA|TRBV5-5|TRBJ2-7|many
TGTGCCAGCAGCTTGGATTGGGGGGATTACTACGAGCAGTACTTC
CASSLDWGDYYEQYF
>TRBD2|TRBV7-2|TRBJ2-1|many
TGTGCCAGCAGCTCGCGGACTAGCGGGGGATCGTCGGGCTTGAATGAGCAGTTCTTC
CASSSRTSGGSSGLNEQFF
>NA|TRBV7-9|TRBJ2-7|NA
TGTGCCAGCAGCTTCATAGGGGGCGAGCAGTACTTC
CASSFIGGEQYF